This T cell receptor beta chain was profiled in a study of post-analysis software for immune sequencing data. Study in general: As for disease course, relapsing-remitting, secondary progressive and progressive-relapsing multiple sclerosis were all included. Regarding the study as a whole: Those with multiple sclerosis, the patient group, showed significantly lower normalized Chao1 diversity than controls. Those samples that were prepared in the same batch co-clustered strongly by F measure.

Every TCR beta cDNA library bore unique molecular identifiers. Input of about 0.95 to 11 million T cells yielded some 500,000 cDNA molecules. TCRdb used MiXCR to reprocess the PCR reads, holding one entry per CDR3 protein. This sample has around 400,000 distinct CDR3 sequences, with 30% to 45% found just once. On this clonotype: Its cognate antigen is unknown.

The specimen was blood. The receptor comes from a girl aged 2-9 years with multiple sclerosis.

The CDR3 sequence is CASSFNRPETQYF. CDR3 DNA sequence: TGTGCCAGCAGTTTTAACCGACCGGAGACCCAGTACTTC. The chain is built from TRBV28 and TRBJ2-5; D uncertain. The ends were cut back, 3 bases at V and 5 bases at J, with 10 bases in the middle. Germline CDR1 reads MDHEN; CDR2 reads SYDVKM. The CDR3 is 13 residues long. Full variable domain (remainder filled in from reference TRBV28 and TRBJ2-5): DVKVTQSSRYLVKRTGEKVFLECVQDMDHENMFWYRQDPGLGLRLIYFSYDVKMKEKGDIPEGYSVSREKKERFSLILESASTNQTSMYLCASSFNRPETQYFGPGTRLLVL.